Shown below are 4 T cell receptor beta chains from a single sample sequenced in a study of CDR3 diversity in severe acne. From the PCR reads, TCRdb called clonotypes with MiXCR, one entry per CDR3 protein. The sample has some 85,000 distinct CDR3 sequences, around 54% seen once; the top ten hold around a tenth. Sequencing was carried out using blood. The receptor set was obtained from a male donor with severe acne vulgaris.

The chain employs TRBV2 and TRBJ2-3; D gene unclear. CDR1 and CDR2 from the germline V gene are SNHLY and FYNNEI. This CDR3 is 15 amino acids long. Trimming stripped 6 bases from V and 3 bases from J, with 16 bases between. The CDR3 DNA is TGTGCCAGCAGCGACGACCGGCTGGAGACAGATACGCAGTATTTT. Protein: CASSDDRLETDTQYF.

As regards this clonotype: A much larger clone lies one base from this, so it may be a read error. This sequence joins TRBV5-1 and TRBJ2-3; 8 bases fit TRBD1. This CDR3 is built from 15 residues. In germline, CDR1 is SGHRS, CDR2 YFSETQ. This CDR3 reads CASSSGQGRTDMQYF. Written as DNA, the CDR3 is TGCGCCAGCAGTTCCGGACAGGGCAGGACAGATATGCAGTATTTT. Full variable domain (remainder filled in from reference TRBV5-1 and TRBJ2-3): KAGVTQTPRYLIKTRGQQVTLSCSPISGHRSVSWYQQTPGQGLQFLFEYFSETQRNKGNFPGRFSGRQFSNSRSEMNVSTLELGDSALYLCASSSGQGRTDMQYFGPGTRLTVL.

Ten or more counts support this clonotype. The chain recombines TRBV7-9 with TRBJ2-7; D not certain. The CDR3 is 14 residues long. V gave up 6 bases and J gave up 4 bases, with 16 bases separating them. Germline V gene data show CDR1 as SEHNR and CDR2 as FQNEAQ (reference sequence). CDR3 bases: TGTGCCAGCAGTCCCACGGGCCCCGGTTACGAGCAGTACTTC. It translates to CASSPTGPGYEQYF.

The rearrangement links TRBV2 to TRBJ1-1; 8 bases are a match to TRBD1. Germline CDR1 reads SNHLY; CDR2 reads FYNNEI. This CDR3 comprises 16 residues. V trimming: 3 bases; J trimming: 0 bases; junction bases outside the gene matches: 6. The CDR3 sequence: CASSDRPTGVNTEAFF. For the CDR3, the DNA is TGTGCCAGCAGTGATAGGCCGACAGGGGTGAACACTGAAGCTTTCTTT.